This is a list of T cell receptor beta chains from one sample in a study of cytomegalovirus exposure and HLA in healthy donors. TCRdb's copy holds only in-frame clones and misses some; the assay was immunoSEQ multiplex PCR. The sample carries tens of thousands of clones, approximately 71% recorded once. The sequenced sample was PBMCs. These receptors all stem from a man aged 50 or older in good health and CMV-seronegative. Each CDR3 is given with its conserved first and last residue. The D gene is left open where the match is weak. The size field is filled for only some rows; it gives once, few, many or a size class.

D gene	V gene	J gene	CDR3 length	clone size	CDR3 DNA	CDR3 protein
.	TRBV6-6	TRBJ2-1	13	.	TGTGCCAGCAGCCGCGGGGACCCTAATGAGCAGTTCTTC	CASSRGDPNEQFF
.	TRBV7-8	TRBJ2-5	16	.	TGTGCCAGCAGCTTAGCCCCACAGCTCATCCAAGAGACCCAGTACTTC	CASSLAPQLIQETQYF
TRBD1	TRBV29-1	TRBJ2-7	15	.	TGCAGCGTAGGACAGGGGAGACCTCCAGGCTACGAGCAGTACTTC	CSVGQGRPPGYEQYF
.	TRBV19	TRBJ1-1	14	.	TGTGCCAGTAGTACTTTGACTGAGAACACTGAAGCTTTCTTT	CASSTLTENTEAFF
.	TRBV19	TRBJ2-3	15	.	TGTGCCAGTAATTGGGAGTCGGGCCCCACAGATACGCAGTATTTT	CASNWESGPTDTQYF
.	TRBV7-3	TRBJ2-5	14	few	TGTGCCAGCAGCTTAAAGCACGGAGGAGAGACCCAGTACTTC	CASSLKHGGETQYF
TRBD1	TRBV5-1	TRBJ2-5	14	.	TGCGCCAGCAGCCCCTCACAGGGGGTTGGGACCCAGTACTTC	CASSPSQGVGTQYF
TRBD1	TRBV13	TRBJ1-2	17	.	TGTGCCAGCAGGGACAGGGGCTACCGTAAAGCTAACTATGGCTACACCTTC	CASRDRGYRKANYGYTF
.	TRBV9	TRBJ2-2	12	few	TGTGCCAGCAGCGTGGGGGGCGGGGAGCTGTTTTTT	CASSVGGGELFF
.	TRBV2	TRBJ2-3	15	.	TGTGCCAGCAGTGAAGAGGGGGCGGGGACAGATACGCAGTATTTT	CASSEEGAGTDTQYF
.	TRBV6-5	TRBJ1-1	11	.	TGTGCCAGCGTCAGGGGCCCTGAAGCTTTCTTT	CASVRGPEAFF
.	TRBV5-1	TRBJ2-5	14	.	TGCGCCAGCAGACCTCAAACAAATCAAGAGACCCAGTACTTC	CASRPQTNQETQYF
TRBD1	TRBV28	TRBJ2-3	15	.	TGTGCCAGCAGTCGGGGACAGGGGGCTGGAGATACGCAGTATTTT	CASSRGQGAGDTQYF
TRBD1	TRBV19	TRBJ2-6	17	once	TGTGCCAGTAGTCTGGGGACAGGGGAGACTGGGGCCAACGTCCTGACTTTC	CASSLGTGETGANVLTF
.	TRBV27	TRBJ1-2	11	.	TGTGCCAGCACCGGGGGGTATGGCTACACCTTC	CASTGGYGYTF
.	TRBV7-9	TRBJ2-2	16	.	TGTTCCAGCAGCCAAATTTTGCCTCAGGGGTCCGGGGAGCTGTTTTTT	CSSSQILPQGSGELFF
TRBD1	TRBV13	TRBJ1-1	13	.	TGTGCCAGCAGCCTTATCCGGGACAGGGTCGCTTTCTTT	CASSLIRDRVAFF
TRBD1	TRBV6-1	TRBJ1-1	14	.	TGTGCCAGCAGCCTTACAGGGGCCGGCACTGAAGCTTTCTTT	CASSLTGAGTEAFF
.	TRBV30	TRBJ2-5	11	.	TGTGCCTGGACGCGGGAAGAGACCCAGTACTTC	CAWTREETQYF
.	TRBV9	TRBJ1-2	15	.	TGTGCCAGCAGACATAGCCGGGGTACGTCCTATGGCTACACCTTC	CASRHSRGTSYGYTF
TRBD1	TRBV6-1	TRBJ2-7	13	once	TGTGCCAGCAGCGGACAGGGAACCTACGAGCAGTACTTC	CASSGQGTYEQYF
.	TRBV27	TRBJ2-7	12	.	TGTGCCAGCAGGGACTCGATTAACGAGCAGTACTTC	CASRDSINEQYF
.	TRBV29-1	TRBJ1-4	12	.	TGCAGCGCAGGGGCCTGGGGTGAAAAACTGTTTTTT	CSAGAWGEKLFF
.	TRBV9	TRBJ1-1	16	once	TGTGCCAGCAGCGTAGGGGGGGGTTGGGGGAACACTGAAGCTTTCTTT	CASSVGGGWGNTEAFF
.	TRBV6-6	TRBJ2-7	15	.	TGTGCCAGCAGTTCCCCCACCCTGAGCTCCTACGAGCAGTACTTC	CASSSPTLSSYEQYF
TRBD2	TRBV7-2	TRBJ2-5	16	.	TGTGCCAGCAGAAGCGGGTGGTCCAGCGGGGGGACCCCCCCGTACTTC	CASRSGWSSGGTPPYF
TRBD1	TRBV6-1	TRBJ1-5	17	few	TGTGCCAGCAGTGGGGGACAGGGCCCTTCTAGCAATCAGCCCCAGCATTTT	CASSGGQGPSSNQPQHF
.	TRBV30	TRBJ1-4	14	.	TGTGCCTGGGAGGTGGGGGCCGGTAATGAAAAACTGTTTTTT	CAWEVGAGNEKLFF
.	TRBV5-1	TRBJ2-3	13	.	TGCGCCAGCAGCCCCCTAGCTTCAGATACGCAGTATTTT	CASSPLASDTQYF
.	TRBV18	TRBJ2-5	14	.	TGTGCCAGCTCACCGGGGAGGTATCGAGAGACCCAGTACTTC	CASSPGRYRETQYF
.	TRBV2	TRBJ2-7	13	.	TGTGCCAGCAAGAGCGAAAATCAGGGTGAGCAGTACTTC	CASKSENQGEQYF
TRBD2	TRBV6-5	TRBJ2-1	15	.	TGTGCCAGCAGACCCGGGACTAGCGGATACAATGAGCAGTTCTTC	CASRPGTSGYNEQFF
TRBD2	TRBV4-1	TRBJ2-2	16	few	TGCGCCAGCAGCCCCCCGACTAGCGGGGATTTCGGGGAGCTGTTTTTT	CASSPPTSGDFGELFF
TRBD1	TRBV27	TRBJ2-1	11	.	TGTGCCAGCATCGGGACAGGGGTACTGTTCTTC	CASIGTGVLFF
.	TRBV4-2	TRBJ1-2	15	.	TGTGCCAGCAGCCATGATTTGAGGAGCAGGGATGGCTACACCTTC	CASSHDLRSRDGYTF
.	TRBV29-1	TRBJ2-7	14	.	TGCAGCGTTGGGGGGACAACGGCCCTCTACGAGCAGTACTTC	CSVGGTTALYEQYF
.	TRBV5-8	TRBJ1-2	17	few	TGTGCCAGCAGCTTCAATCGCTGGACACAGCTTAACTATGGCTACACCTTC	CASSFNRWTQLNYGYTF
.	TRBV6-5	TRBJ1-1	13	once	TGTGCCAGCAGTCCCTTTCGACAGGCTGAAGCTTTCTTT	CASSPFRQAEAFF
.	TRBV6-1	TRBJ2-6	14	few	TGTGCCAGCAGTGAAGTGAGTGGGGCCAACGTCCTGACTTTC	CASSEVSGANVLTF
.	TRBV15	TRBJ1-1	15	.	TGTGCCACCAGCAGAGATAACAGGGCGAACACTGAAGCTTTCTTT	CATSRDNRANTEAFF
TRBD1	TRBV7-7	TRBJ2-7	13	.	TGTGCTAGCAGCTTTGGACAGGGCTACGAGCAGTACTTC	CASSFGQGYEQYF
TRBD1	TRBV5-1	TRBJ1-6	19	medium-sized	TGCGCCAGCAGCTTAACAACAGGGGTTGGGATCCTTCGGAATTCACCCCTCCACTTT	CASSLTTGVGILRNSPLHF
TRBD1	TRBV5-6	TRBJ1-5	16	.	TGTGCCAGCAGCCAACTGGCAGGGGGCCGCAATCAGCCCCAGCATTTT	CASSQLAGGRNQPQHF
.	TRBV9	TRBJ2-1	15	.	TGTGCCAGCAGCGTAGGAGCAGACACCAACAATGAGCAGTTCTTC	CASSVGADTNNEQFF
.	TRBV30	TRBJ1-5	14	few	TGTGCCTGGAGTGTTCGATCGGGGAATCAGCCCCAGCATTTT	CAWSVRSGNQPQHF
.	TRBV5-4	TRBJ2-5	12	few	TGTGCCAGCAGCCTGGTACGGGAGACCCAGTACTTC	CASSLVRETQYF
.	TRBV2	TRBJ1-5	15	once	TGTGCCAGCAAGGAACAGGGAAATAGCAATCAGCCCCAGCATTTT	CASKEQGNSNQPQHF